One T cell receptor (beta chain) is described in this entry. Its target is not known. The sample belongs to a study of T cells in Graves' hyperthyroidism and ophthalmopathy. Amplified regions were TCR beta CDR3 sequences from RNA transcripts. RT-PCR in the first round (using the HTBI primer set) targeted the TCR CDR3. TCRdb ran MiXCR on the multiplex PCR reads and lists one entry per CDR3 protein. The sample yields about 570,000 distinct CDR3 sequences, just over 45% seen once. The CDR3 sequence is 16 residues long. Germline CDR1 and CDR2: ENHRY and SYGVKD. Trimming removed 6 bases at V and 4 bases at J, with 21 bases between. Whole-study findings and limits: Within blood appeared most thyroid clonotypes that had expanded above 0.001.

This chain uses TRBV10-3 with TRBJ2-5, with D unclear. This clonotype originated in an adult woman with Graves' disease, either hyperthyroidism or ophthalmopathy (not recorded which). Sequencing was done on a sample of peripheral blood or thyroid tissue (not recorded which). The CDR3 loop is CAISSTYTSGPETQYF. The CDR3 DNA reads TGTGCCATCAGCTCGACGTACACCTCCGGACCAGAGACCCAGTACTTC.